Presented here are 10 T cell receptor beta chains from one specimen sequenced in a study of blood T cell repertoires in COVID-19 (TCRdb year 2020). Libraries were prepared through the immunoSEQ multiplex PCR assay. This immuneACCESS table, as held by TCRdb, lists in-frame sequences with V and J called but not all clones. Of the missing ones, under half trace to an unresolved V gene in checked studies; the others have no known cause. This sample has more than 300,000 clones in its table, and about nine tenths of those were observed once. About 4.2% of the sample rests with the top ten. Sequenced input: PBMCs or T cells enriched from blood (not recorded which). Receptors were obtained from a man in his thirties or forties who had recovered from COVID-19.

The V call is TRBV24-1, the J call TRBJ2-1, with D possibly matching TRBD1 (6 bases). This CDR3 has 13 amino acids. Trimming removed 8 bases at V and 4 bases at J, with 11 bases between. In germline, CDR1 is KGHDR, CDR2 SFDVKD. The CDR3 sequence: CATMGHTYNEQFF. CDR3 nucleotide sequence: TGTGCCACCATGGGACACACTTACAATGAGCAGTTCTTC.

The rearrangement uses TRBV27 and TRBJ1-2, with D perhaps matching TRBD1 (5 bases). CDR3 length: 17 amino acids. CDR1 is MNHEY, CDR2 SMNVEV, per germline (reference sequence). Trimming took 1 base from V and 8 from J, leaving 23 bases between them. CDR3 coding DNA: TGTGCCAGCAGTTTATTGCGGGGAAGGGGCCCCTTCGGAGGCTACACCTTC. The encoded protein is CASSLLRGRGPFGGYTF.

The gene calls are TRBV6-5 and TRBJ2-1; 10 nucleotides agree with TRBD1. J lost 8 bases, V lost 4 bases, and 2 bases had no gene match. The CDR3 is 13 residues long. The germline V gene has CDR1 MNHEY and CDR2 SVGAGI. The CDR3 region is CASSSGTGDEQFF. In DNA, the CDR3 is TGTGCCAGCAGTTCCGGGACAGGGGATGAGCAGTTCTTC.

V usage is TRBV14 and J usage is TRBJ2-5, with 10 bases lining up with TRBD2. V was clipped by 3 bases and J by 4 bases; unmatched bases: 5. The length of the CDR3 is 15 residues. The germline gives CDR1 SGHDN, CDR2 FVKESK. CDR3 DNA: TGTGCCAGCAGCCAGGCTAGCGGGAGAGGAGAGACCCAGTACTTC. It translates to CASSQASGRGETQYF.

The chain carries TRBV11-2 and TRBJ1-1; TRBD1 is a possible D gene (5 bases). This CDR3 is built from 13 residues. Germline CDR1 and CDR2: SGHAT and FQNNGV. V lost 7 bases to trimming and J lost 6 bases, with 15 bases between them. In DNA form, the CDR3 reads TGTGCCAGCACCATACGGGGGTTGGCTGAAGCTTTCTTT. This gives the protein CASTIRGLAEAFF.

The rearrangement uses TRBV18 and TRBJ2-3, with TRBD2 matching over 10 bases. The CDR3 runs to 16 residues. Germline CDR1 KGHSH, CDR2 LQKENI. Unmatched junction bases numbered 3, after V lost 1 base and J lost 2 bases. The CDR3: CASSPLLAGDTDTQYF. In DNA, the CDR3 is TGTGCCAGCTCACCACTTCTAGCGGGGGACACAGATACGCAGTATTTT.

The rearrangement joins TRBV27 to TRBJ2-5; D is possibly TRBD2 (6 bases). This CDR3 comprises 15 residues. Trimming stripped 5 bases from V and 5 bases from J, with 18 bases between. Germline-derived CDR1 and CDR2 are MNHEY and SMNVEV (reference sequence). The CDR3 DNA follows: TGTGCCAGCAGTCCTCGGGTTAGCGGCGGTGAGACCCAGTACTTC. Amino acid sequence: CASSPRVSGGETQYF.

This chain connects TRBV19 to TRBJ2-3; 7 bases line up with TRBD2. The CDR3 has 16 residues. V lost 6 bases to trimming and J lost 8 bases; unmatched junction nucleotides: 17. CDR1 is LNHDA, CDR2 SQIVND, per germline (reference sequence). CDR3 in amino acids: CASSGGAGFGSGTQYF. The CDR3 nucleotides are TGTGCCAGTAGCGGGGGAGCGGGATTTGGGTCCGGTACGCAGTATTTT. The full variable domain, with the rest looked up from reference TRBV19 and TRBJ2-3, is DGGITQSPKYLFRKEGQNVTLSCEQNLNHDAMYWYRQDPGQGLRLIYYSQIVNDFQKGDIAEGYSVSREKKESFPLTVTSAQKNPTAFYLCASSGGAGFGSGTQYFGPGTRLTVL.

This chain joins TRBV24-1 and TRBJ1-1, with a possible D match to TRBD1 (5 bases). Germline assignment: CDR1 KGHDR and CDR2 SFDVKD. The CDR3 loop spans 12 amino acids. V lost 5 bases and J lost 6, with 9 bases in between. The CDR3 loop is CATSGGGPEAFF. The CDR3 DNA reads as TGTGCCACCAGTGGGGGGGGACCTGAAGCTTTCTTT.

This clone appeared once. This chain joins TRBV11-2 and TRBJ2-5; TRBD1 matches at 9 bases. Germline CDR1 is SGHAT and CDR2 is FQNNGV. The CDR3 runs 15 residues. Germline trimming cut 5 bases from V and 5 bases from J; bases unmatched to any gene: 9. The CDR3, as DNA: TGTGCCAGCAGCCTCGGGACAGGGTTGCGGGAGACCCAGTACTTC. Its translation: CASSLGTGLRETQYF.